The 28 T cell receptor beta chains in this list originate from one sample, sequenced in a study of identical twins. TCRdb redid the calling of the 5' RACE reads with MiXCR, one entry per CDR3 protein. The data hold 550,000 to 800,000 distinct CDR3 sequences, with less than 9% observed a single time. This sample also belongs to another study, concerning yellow fever vaccine responses in identical twins.

Material for sequencing was PBMCs. These receptors were collected from a woman aged 18-35 years in good health.

V and J are TRBV5-1 and TRBJ2-2; unclear D gene. Trimming took off 1 base at V and 7 bases at J, with 5 bases between the two ends. Looked up from germline, CDR1 is SGHRS and CDR2 is YFSETQ. The CDR3 loop spans 12 amino acids. For the CDR3, the DNA is TGCGCCAGCAGCTTGTACGTCGGGGAGCTGTTTTTT. Amino acids: CASSLYVGELFF.

This clonotype appeared many times. The chain joins TRBV12-3 or TRBV12-4 to TRBJ1-2; TRBD1 matches 11 bases. The CDR3 has 15 residues. Losses at the gene ends were 6 bases for V and 7 bases for J; bases not matched to a gene: 10. CDR3 region: CASSLTGTGGSGYTF. In DNA, the CDR3 is TGTGCCAGCAGCCTTACCGGGACAGGGGGTAGTGGCTACACCTTC.

This clonotype was detected only a few times. This sequence joins TRBV9 and TRBJ1-5; 10 bases fit TRBD1. The germline gives CDR1 SGDLS, CDR2 YYNGEE. The CDR3 sequence is 16 residues long. Germline trimming cut 2 bases from V and 5 bases from J; bases unmatched to any gene: 7. This CDR3 reads CASSVGTGDLHQPQHF. Written as DNA, the CDR3 is TGTGCCAGCAGCGTCGGGACAGGGGATTTGCATCAGCCCCAGCATTTT. The full variable domain, with the rest looked up from reference TRBV9 and TRBJ1-5, is DSGVTQTPKHLITATGQRVTLRCSPRSGDLSVYWYQQSLDQGLQFLIQYYNGEERAKGNILERFSAQQFPDLHSELNLSSLELGDSALYFCASSVGTGDLHQPQHFGDGTRLSIL.

The chain employs TRBV28 and TRBJ2-7; TRBD2 is a possible D gene (5 bases). The CDR3 runs 14 residues. Trimming took off 3 bases at V and 4 bases at J, with 13 bases between the two ends. Germline V gene lookup returns CDR1 MDHEN and CDR2 SYDVKM. The CDR3 loop is CASSFHRRRYEQYV. The CDR3 DNA follows: TGTGCCAGCAGTTTTCACAGAAGGAGGTACGAGCAGTACGTC.

The V gene is TRBV2, the J gene TRBJ2-1, with a possible D match to TRBD2 (6 bases). Germline CDR1 and CDR2: SNHLY and FYNNEI. The germline V and J ends were trimmed by 3 bases and 4 bases, with 19 bases remaining between them. CDR3 length: 17 residues. CDR3 region: CASSDGPYGSGYNEQFF. As DNA, the CDR3 is TGTGCCAGCAGTGACGGGCCATACGGGAGTGGTTACAATGAGCAGTTCTTC.

This clonotype was detected only a few times. This chain joins TRBV5-1 and TRBJ1-1; perhaps TRBD1 as D (6 bases). Germline-derived CDR1 and CDR2 are SGHRS and YFSETQ. There are 17 residues in the CDR3. V dropped 0 bases and J dropped 4 bases, with 19 bases sitting between them. The CDR3 nucleotides read TGCGCCAGCAGCTTGGACGGGACACCCAGGACGGGCACTGAAGCTTTCTTT. Amino acids: CASSLDGTPRTGTEAFF.

V usage is TRBV6-5 and J usage is TRBJ1-1; TRBD1 matches at 7 bases. V trimming: 2 bases; J trimming: 4 bases; junction bases outside the gene matches: 7. Germline V CDR1 and CDR2: MNHEY, SVGAGI. CDR3 length: 15 amino acids. The CDR3 loop reads CASSYGGGRGTEAFF. Here the CDR3 DNA reads TGTGCCAGCAGTTACGGAGGGGGCCGGGGCACTGAAGCTTTCTTT.

This clonotype occurred many times. The rearrangement uses TRBV3-1 and TRBJ1-6, with 8 bases fitting TRBD1. With 4 bases clipped from V and 5 bases from J, the junction kept 4 bases outside the gene matches. Germline V gene sequence: CDR1 LGHDT, CDR2 YNNKEL (reference sequence). The CDR3 is made up of 15 amino acids. CDR3 sequence reads: CASSLGQGHNSPLHF. CDR3 bases: TGTGCCAGCAGCCTCGGACAGGGCCATAATTCACCCCTCCACTTT.

In this sample, this clonotype turned up a few times. V gene TRBV27 combines with J gene TRBJ1-1; D ambiguous. The V end was cut by 0 bases, the J end by 1 base, with 6 bases between. Germline loops: CDR1 MNHEY, CDR2 SMNVEV (reference sequence). CDR3 length equals 14 residues. The CDR3 nucleotides read TGTGCCAGCAGTTTATCGGTGTGGAACACTGAAGCTTTCTTT. This encodes CASSLSVWNTEAFF.

V usage is TRBV5-1 and J usage is TRBJ1-2, with TRBD1 matching over 8 bases. Per the germline V gene, CDR1 is SGHRS and CDR2 is YFSETQ. The V segment lost 0 bases and the J segment 6 bases; nucleotides outside the gene matches: 4. The CDR3 contains 14 residues. CDR3 sequence (DNA): TGCGCCAGCAGCTTGGTGCAGGGGGCGGATGGCTACACCTTC. Translating it yields CASSLVQGADGYTF. The whole variable domain, filled in from reference TRBV5-1 and TRBJ1-2, reads KAGVTQTPRYLIKTRGQQVTLSCSPISGHRSVSWYQQTPGQGLQFLFEYFSETQRNKGNFPGRFSGRQFSNSRSEMNVSTLELGDSALYLCASSLVQGADGYTFGSGTRLTVV.

This clonotype showed up many times. This rearrangement joins TRBV11-2 to TRBJ2-1; 7 bases line up with TRBD1. V gave up 4 bases and J gave up 0 bases; unmatched junction bases: 9. CDR1 is SGHAT and CDR2 is FQNNGV in the germline V gene. The CDR3 is 17 residues long. The CDR3 sequence: CASSSYRGASSYNEQFF. The CDR3 DNA reads TGTGCCAGCAGCTCATACAGGGGTGCGAGCTCCTACAATGAGCAGTTCTTC.

This clonotype was seen ten or more times. This chain joins TRBV4-1 and TRBJ2-3; D is perhaps TRBD1 (5 bases). This CDR3 region has 15 residues. Per the germline V gene, CDR1 is MGHRA and CDR2 is YSYEKL. The V end lost 3 bases, the J end lost 4 bases, and 14 bases lay between the germline ends. CDR3 region: CASSHLTQGPDTQYF. For the CDR3, the DNA is TGCGCCAGCAGCCATTTAACTCAGGGTCCAGATACGCAGTATTTT.

The genes are TRBV20-1 and TRBJ1-4, with TRBD1 identical over 7 bases. CDR1 is DFQATT, CDR2 SNEGSKA, per germline (reference sequence). The length of the CDR3 is 15 residues. V was clipped by 2 bases and J by 7 bases; unmatched bases: 10. The CDR3 coding sequence is TGCAGTGCTAGATCATACAGGGGCGGGAGTGAAAAACTGTTTTTT. Translation: CSARSYRGGSEKLFF.

In this sample, this clonotype turned up many times. This chain links TRBV12-3 or TRBV12-4 with TRBJ2-5, with 9 bases aligning to TRBD1. V shed 6 bases, J shed 4 bases, and the junction held 3 bases outside the gene matches. The CDR3 consists of 13 residues. DNA of the CDR3: TGTGCCAGCAGCGGACAGGGGCGAGAGACCCAGTACTTC. Translation gives CASSGQGRETQYF.

This clonotype was seen a handful of times. The rearrangement links TRBV7-2 to TRBJ2-1; no firm D call. Germline lookup yields CDR1 SGHTA and CDR2 FQGNSA. The CDR3 totals 15 residues. V was cut by 2 bases and J by 2 bases, with 10 bases left in between. CDR3 amino acids: CASSLSGSTYNEQFF. DNA for the CDR3: TGTGCCAGCAGCTTATCAGGCTCTACCTACAATGAGCAGTTCTTC. The complete variable domain, with remaining parts taken from reference TRBV7-2 and TRBJ2-1, reads GAGVSQSPSNKVTEKGKDVELRCDPISGHTALYWYRQSLGQGLEFLIYFQGNSAPDKSGLPSDRFSAERTGGSVSTLTIQRTQQEDSAVYLCASSLSGSTYNEQFFGPGTRLTVL.

This clonotype came up many times. This chain uses TRBV27 with TRBJ2-2, with a weak D call TRBD1 (6 bases). Trimming removed 8 bases from V and 2 bases from J, with 12 bases in between. Looked up from germline, CDR1 is MNHEY and CDR2 is SMNVEV (reference sequence). This CDR3 is built from 14 residues. The CDR3: CASRTDSNTGELFF. For the CDR3, the DNA is TGTGCCAGCCGGACGGACAGTAACACCGGGGAGCTGTTTTTT.

A few counts support this clonotype. The rearrangement uses TRBV20-1 and TRBJ1-5; D perhaps matches TRBD1 (5 bases). The CDR3 is 13 amino acids. Trimming pared 6 bases from V and 4 bases from J, leaving 13 bases between. CDR1 and CDR2 (germline): DFQATT, SNEGSKA (reference sequence). The CDR3 protein is CSAHLGGNQPQHF. The DNA for the CDR3 is TGCAGTGCCCACCTCGGGGGAAATCAGCCCCAGCATTTT.

This clonotype was recorded at least ten times. The J gene is TRBJ1-3, the V gene TRBV20-1; no reliable D call. The CDR3 spans 15 residues. Germline CDR1 DFQATT, CDR2 SNEGSKA (reference sequence). The V gene lost 1 base and the J gene lost 3 bases, with 13 bases spanning the gap. The CDR3 reads CSARVGLGSGNTIYF. The CDR3 nucleotides are TGCAGTGCTAGAGTCGGCCTTGGGAGTGGAAACACCATATATTTT.

CDR3 DNA: TGTGCCAGCACTGGGGACAGTTCCTACGAGCAGTACTTC. It is translated as CASTGDSSYEQYF. The V call is TRBV28, the J call TRBJ2-7, with 7 bases matching TRBD1. The CDR3 loop spans 13 amino acids. Germline V lookup: CDR1 MDHEN, CDR2 SYDVKM. The V and J ends lost 7 bases and 1 base, in that order; junction bases with no gene match: 4.

The gene calls are TRBV7-7 and TRBJ2-3; the D gene is possibly TRBD2 (5 bases). Between the trimmed V and J ends, which lost 10 bases and 1 base, there was a span of 12 bases. Germline-derived CDR1 and CDR2 are SSHAT and FNYEAQ (reference sequence). This CDR3 is 13 amino acids long. The CDR3 here is CANRRLRTDTQYF. CDR3 nucleotides: TGTGCCAACAGACGACTACGCACAGATACGCAGTATTTT.

The chain couples TRBV7-6 to TRBJ2-4, with D possibly being TRBD1 or TRBD2 (5 bases each). The CDR3 consists of 18 residues. CDR1 SGHVS and CDR2 FNYEAQ come from the germline V gene. V lost 5 bases and J 1 base, leaving 21 bases between the germline ends. Written as DNA, the CDR3 is TGTGCCAGCAGCATGAAACCCAGGGACGTAGGGGCCAAAAACATTCAGTACTTC. Protein: CASSMKPRDVGAKNIQYF.

This clonotype was counted ten times or more. This sequence joins TRBV5-1 and TRBJ2-2; D call uncertain. CDR1 and CDR2 (germline): SGHRS, YFSETQ. The CDR3 has 14 residues. V was clipped by 4 bases and J by 2 bases, with 9 bases between them. CDR3 nucleotides: TGCGCCAGCAGCCATTCACCAAACACCGGGGAGCTGTTTTTT. Translation: CASSHSPNTGELFF.

The V gene is TRBV9, the J gene TRBJ2-7, with TRBD2 matching 10 bases. Looked up from germline, CDR1 is SGDLS and CDR2 is YYNGEE. The V gene end was trimmed by 4 bases and the J gene end by 2 bases; junction bases not matched to a gene: 6. The length of the CDR3 is 15 residues. The CDR3 DNA reads TGTGCCAGCAGCCCGGGACTAGCGAATACCTACGAGCAGTACTTC. Amino acids: CASSPGLANTYEQYF.

There are many counts of this clonotype. The CDR3 nucleotides are TGTGCCAGCAGTCCCCAAGACAGGGGATCACCCCTCCACTTT. It yields the protein CASSPQDRGSPLHF. The V call is TRBV12-3 or TRBV12-4, the J call TRBJ1-6; TRBD1 aligns across 8 bases. V lost 5 bases to trimming and J lost 10 bases; unmatched junction nucleotides: 7. This CDR3 is built from 14 residues.

The gene calls are TRBV5-1 and TRBJ2-3; D uncertain. V shed 3 bases and J shed 2 bases, with 10 bases lying between them. This CDR3 has 14 residues. Germline assignment: CDR1 SGHRS and CDR2 YFSETQ. The CDR3 sequence is CASSSTEPTDTQYF. DNA for the CDR3: TGCGCCAGCAGCTCCACAGAGCCCACAGATACGCAGTATTTT.

The CDR3 DNA reads TGCAGTGCTTCCCCAGCGGGGGGGCTTTACGGGGAGCTGTTTTTT. Translating it yields CSASPAGGLYGELFF. The rearrangement links TRBV20-1 to TRBJ2-2; TRBD2 matches 10 bases. The V and J ends lost 5 bases and 7 bases, in that order; junction bases with no gene match: 10. The CDR3 length is 15 residues. The germline CDR1 and CDR2 sequences are DFQATT and SNEGSKA (reference sequence).

The sample holds many counts of this clonotype. V and J are TRBV9 and TRBJ2-7, with a weak D call TRBD1 (6 bases). The CDR3 covers 14 residues. Between the trimmed V and J ends, which lost 4 bases and 0 bases, there was a span of 11 bases. Germline CDR1 reads SGDLS; CDR2 reads YYNGEE. CDR3 bases: TGTGCCAGCAGCCCCAGGGGCGGCTCCTACGAGCAGTACTTC. Translating it yields CASSPRGGSYEQYF.

The chain links TRBV2 to TRBJ2-1; 15 bases fit TRBD2. Germline-derived CDR1 and CDR2 are SNHLY and FYNNEI. The CDR3 is made up of 18 amino acids. Germline trimming cut 11 bases from V and 0 bases from J; bases unmatched to any gene: 11. This chain's CDR3 is CAFRGTSGRLSSYNEQFF. The DNA of the CDR3 is TGTGCCTTCAGGGGGACTAGCGGGAGGCTGAGCTCCTACAATGAGCAGTTCTTC.